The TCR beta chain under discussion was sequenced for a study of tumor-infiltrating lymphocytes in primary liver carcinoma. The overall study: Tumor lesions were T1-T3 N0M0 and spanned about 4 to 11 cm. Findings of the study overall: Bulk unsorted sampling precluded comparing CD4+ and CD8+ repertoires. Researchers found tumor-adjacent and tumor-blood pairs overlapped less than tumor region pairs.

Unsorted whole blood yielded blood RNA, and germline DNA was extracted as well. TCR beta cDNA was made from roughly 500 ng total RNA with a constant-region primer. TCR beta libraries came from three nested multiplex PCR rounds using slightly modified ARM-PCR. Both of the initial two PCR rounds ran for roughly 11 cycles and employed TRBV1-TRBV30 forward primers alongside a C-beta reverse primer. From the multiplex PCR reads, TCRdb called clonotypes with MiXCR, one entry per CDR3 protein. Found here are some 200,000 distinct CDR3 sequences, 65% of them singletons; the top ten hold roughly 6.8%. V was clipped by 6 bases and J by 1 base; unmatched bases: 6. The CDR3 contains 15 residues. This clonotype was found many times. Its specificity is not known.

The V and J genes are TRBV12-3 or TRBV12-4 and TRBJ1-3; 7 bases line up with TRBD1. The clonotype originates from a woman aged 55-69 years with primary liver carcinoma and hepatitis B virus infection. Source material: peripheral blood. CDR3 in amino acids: CASRRQGESGNTIYF. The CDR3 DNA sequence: TGTGCCAGCAGGAGACAGGGCGAGTCTGGAAACACCATATATTTT.